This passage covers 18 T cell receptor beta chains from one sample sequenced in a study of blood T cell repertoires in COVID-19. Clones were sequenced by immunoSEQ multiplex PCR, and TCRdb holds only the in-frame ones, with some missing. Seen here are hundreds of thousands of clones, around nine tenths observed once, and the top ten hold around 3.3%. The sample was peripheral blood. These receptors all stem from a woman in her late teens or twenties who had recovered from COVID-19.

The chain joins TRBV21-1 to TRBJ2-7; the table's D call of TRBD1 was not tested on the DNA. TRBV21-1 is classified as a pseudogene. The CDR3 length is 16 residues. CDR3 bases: TGTGCCAGCAGCAAAGCCGACAGGGGTAAGTTCTACGAGCAGTACGTC. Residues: CASSKADRGKFYEQYV.

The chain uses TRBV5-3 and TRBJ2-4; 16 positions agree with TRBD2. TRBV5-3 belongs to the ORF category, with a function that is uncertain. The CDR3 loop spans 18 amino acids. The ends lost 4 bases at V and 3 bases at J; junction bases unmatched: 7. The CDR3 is CARSPGLAGGLSKNIQYF. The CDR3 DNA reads TGTGCCAGAAGCCCGGGACTAGCGGGAGGGCTTAGCAAAAACATTCAGTACTTC.

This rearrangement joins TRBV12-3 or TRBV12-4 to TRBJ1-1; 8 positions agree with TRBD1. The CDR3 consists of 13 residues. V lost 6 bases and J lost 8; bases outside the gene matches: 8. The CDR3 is CASSRTGSIEAFF. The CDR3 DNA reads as TGTGCCAGCAGCCGGACAGGGAGCATCGAAGCTTTCTTT.

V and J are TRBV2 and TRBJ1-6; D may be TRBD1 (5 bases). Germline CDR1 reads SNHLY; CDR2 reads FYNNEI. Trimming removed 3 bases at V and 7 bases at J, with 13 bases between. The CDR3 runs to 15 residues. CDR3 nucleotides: TGTGCCAGCAGTGAGAACGGGGGGAGGAATTCACCCCTCCACTTT. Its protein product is CASSENGGRNSPLHF.

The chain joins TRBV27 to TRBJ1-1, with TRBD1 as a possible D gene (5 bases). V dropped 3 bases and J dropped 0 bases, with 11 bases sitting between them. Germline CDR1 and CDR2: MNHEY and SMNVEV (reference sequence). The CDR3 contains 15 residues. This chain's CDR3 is CASSLTPGLNTEAFF. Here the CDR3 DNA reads TGTGCCAGCAGTTTGACCCCAGGGCTGAACACTGAAGCTTTCTTT.

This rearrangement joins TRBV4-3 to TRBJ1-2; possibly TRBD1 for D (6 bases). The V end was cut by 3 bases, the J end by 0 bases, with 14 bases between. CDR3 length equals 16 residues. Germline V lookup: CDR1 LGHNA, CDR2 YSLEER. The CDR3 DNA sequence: TGCGCCAGCAGCCAGGATTACAGGGCCTCTAACTATGGCTACACCTTC. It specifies CASSQDYRASNYGYTF.

CDR3 in DNA: TGTGCCAGCAAGGGGGCGGAGACCCAGTACTTC. Amino acids: CASKGAETQYF. This rearrangement joins TRBV6-5 to TRBJ2-5, with 7 nucleotides matching TRBD1. Trimming at V came to 7 bases and at J to 5 bases, leaving 1 base not matched to a gene. Germline V gives CDR1 MNHEY, CDR2 SVGAGI. The CDR3 covers 11 residues.

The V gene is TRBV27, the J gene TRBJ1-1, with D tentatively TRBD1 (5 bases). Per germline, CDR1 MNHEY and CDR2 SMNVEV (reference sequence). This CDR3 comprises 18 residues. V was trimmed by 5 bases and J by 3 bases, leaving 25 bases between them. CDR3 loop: CASSGRGPGGWFDTEAFF. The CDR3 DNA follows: TGTGCCAGCAGTGGGCGGGGCCCAGGTGGGTGGTTTGACACTGAAGCTTTCTTT.

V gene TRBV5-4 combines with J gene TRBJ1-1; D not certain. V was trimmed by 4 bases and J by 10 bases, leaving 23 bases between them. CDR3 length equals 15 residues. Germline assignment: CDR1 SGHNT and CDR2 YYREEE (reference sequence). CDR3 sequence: CASSRGSGSESGAFF. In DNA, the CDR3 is TGTGCCAGCAGCCGGGGTTCTGGAAGCGAGTCCGGAGCTTTCTTT.

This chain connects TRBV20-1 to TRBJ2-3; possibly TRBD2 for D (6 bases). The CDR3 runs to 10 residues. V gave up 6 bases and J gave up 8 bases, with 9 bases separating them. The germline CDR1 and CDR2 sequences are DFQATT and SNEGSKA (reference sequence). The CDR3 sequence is CSALGGTQYF. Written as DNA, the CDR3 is TGCAGTGCCCTGGGGGGTACGCAGTATTTT.

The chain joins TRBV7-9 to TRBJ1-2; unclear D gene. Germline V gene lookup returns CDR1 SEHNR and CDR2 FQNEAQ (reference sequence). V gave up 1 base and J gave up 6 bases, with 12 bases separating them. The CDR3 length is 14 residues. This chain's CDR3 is CASSLDTLGNGYTF. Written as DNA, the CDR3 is TGTGCCAGCAGCTTAGATACTCTCGGGAATGGCTACACCTTC.

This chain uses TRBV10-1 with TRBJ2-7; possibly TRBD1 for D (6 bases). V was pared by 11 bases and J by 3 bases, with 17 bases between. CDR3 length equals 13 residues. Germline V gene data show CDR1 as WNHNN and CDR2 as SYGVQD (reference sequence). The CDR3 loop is CAGQTDNYYEQYV. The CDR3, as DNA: TGCGCCGGACAGACTGATAATTACTACGAGCAGTACGTC.

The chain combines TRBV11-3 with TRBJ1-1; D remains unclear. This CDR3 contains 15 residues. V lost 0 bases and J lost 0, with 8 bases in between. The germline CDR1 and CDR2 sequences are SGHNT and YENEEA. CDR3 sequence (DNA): TGTGCCAGCAGCTTAGAGGTAGATATGAACACTGAAGCTTTCTTT. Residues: CASSLEVDMNTEAFF.

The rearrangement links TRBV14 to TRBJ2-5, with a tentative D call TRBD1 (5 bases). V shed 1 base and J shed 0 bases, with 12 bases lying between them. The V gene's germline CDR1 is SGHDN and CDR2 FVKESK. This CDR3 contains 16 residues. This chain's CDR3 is CASSQVDRPYQETQYF. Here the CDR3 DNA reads TGTGCCAGCAGCCAAGTCGACAGACCCTACCAAGAGACCCAGTACTTC.

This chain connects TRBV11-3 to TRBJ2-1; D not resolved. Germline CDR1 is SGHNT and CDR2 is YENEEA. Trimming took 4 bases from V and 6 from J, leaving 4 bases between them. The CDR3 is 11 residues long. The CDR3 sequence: CASSSRNEQFF. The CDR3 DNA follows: TGTGCCAGCAGCTCCCGCAATGAGCAGTTCTTC.

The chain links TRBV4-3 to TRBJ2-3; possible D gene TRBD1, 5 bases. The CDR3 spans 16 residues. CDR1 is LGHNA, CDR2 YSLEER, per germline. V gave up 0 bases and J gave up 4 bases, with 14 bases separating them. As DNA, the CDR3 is TGCGCCAGCAGCCAAGATCCAGGGAAAGTGGCAGATACGCAGTATTTT. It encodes CASSQDPGKVADTQYF.

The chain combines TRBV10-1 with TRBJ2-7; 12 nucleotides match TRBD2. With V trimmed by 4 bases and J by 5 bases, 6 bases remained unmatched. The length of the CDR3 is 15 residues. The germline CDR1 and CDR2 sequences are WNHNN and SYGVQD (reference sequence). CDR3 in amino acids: CASSGMTSGRNEQYV. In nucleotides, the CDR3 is TGCGCCAGCAGTGGGATGACTAGCGGGAGAAACGAGCAGTACGTC.

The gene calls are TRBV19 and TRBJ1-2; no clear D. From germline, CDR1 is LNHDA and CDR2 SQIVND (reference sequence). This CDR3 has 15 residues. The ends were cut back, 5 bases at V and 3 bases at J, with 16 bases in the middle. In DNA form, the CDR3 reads TGTGCCAGTAGTTCACACCCGACAAGCCACTATGGCTACACCTTC. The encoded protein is CASSSHPTSHYGYTF.